This is a list of T cell receptor beta chains from one sample in a study of vaccination effects on CD4 cells after COVID-19. Sequencing was performed with immunoSEQ multiplex PCR; in TCRdb, only in-frame clones are kept and a portion is missing. The sample consists of 65,000 to 75,000 clones, 70% to 75% of them appearing once. Their recognized antigens are unknown. Sequenced material: CD4+ T cells from PBMCs cultured with HCoV-229E spike peptides, taken after COVID-19 vaccination. These receptors originate from a human donor who received a COVID-19 vaccine. Both conserved end residues are part of each CDR3. A D gene is named only where the DNA matches it firmly.

j_gene,d_gene,v_gene,CDR3nt,CDR3aa
TRBJ1-5,TRBD1,TRBV5-8,TGTGCCAGCAACATCGGGACAGGGGGCCGGAGCAATCAGCCCCAGCATTTT,CASNIGTGGRSNQPQHF
TRBJ2-6,.,TRBV4-1,TGCGCCAGCAGCCAAGACCCCCCGGGCTCTGGGGCCAACGTCCTGACTTTC,CASSQDPPGSGANVLTF
TRBJ1-5,.,TRBV6-5,TGTGCCAGCAGAGAGGCAGTTGTTTCCAATCAGCCCCAGCATTTT,CASREAVVSNQPQHF
TRBJ2-5,.,TRBV6-2/TRBV6-3,TGTGCCAGCAGTTACTCGGTGGGGGGGCGAGTAGAGACCCAGTACTTC,CASSYSVGGRVETQYF
TRBJ2-2,TRBD1,TRBV5-1,TGCGCCAGCAGCCTGAGGGGACAGGGGAGTACCGGGGAGCTGTTTTTT,CASSLRGQGSTGELFF
TRBJ2-3,.,TRBV10-1,TGCGCCAGCAGTCCCCGTAGGACGGACACAGATACGCAGTATTTT,CASSPRRTDTDTQYF
TRBJ2-2,.,TRBV29-1,TGCAGCGTTGGGACACTAAACACCGGGGAGCTGTTTTTT,CSVGTLNTGELFF
TRBJ1-3,.,TRBV29-1,TGCAGCGTTAGCCTAATCTCTGGAAACACCATATATTTT,CSVSLISGNTIYF
TRBJ2-1,.,TRBV5-1,TGCGCCAGCAGCACGGACTTCGACAATGAGCAGTTCTTC,CASSTDFDNEQFF
TRBJ1-1,TRBD1,TRBV19,TGTGCCAGTAGTTACCAGGGGGTCGGGGACACTGAAGCTTTCTTT,CASSYQGVGDTEAFF
TRBJ1-4,.,TRBV28,TGTGCCAGCAGTTTTGGAGGGGGAGGTAATGAAAAACTGTTTTTT,CASSFGGGGNEKLFF
TRBJ2-1,.,TRBV5-1,TGCGCCAGCAGCTTGATCGCAGAAGAAAATGAGCAGTTCTTC,CASSLIAEENEQFF
TRBJ1-6,TRBD1,TRBV9,TGTGCCAGCAGCGTCCGGGACAGTAATTCACCCCTCCACTTT,CASSVRDSNSPLHF
TRBJ1-1,.,TRBV27,TGTGCCAGCAGAGAATTAGGAACAGGGATGAACACTGAAGCTTTCTTT,CASRELGTGMNTEAFF
TRBJ1-1,TRBD1,TRBV6-1,TGTGCCAGCAGTGAAGAGGGACAGGGAATAACTGAAGCTTTCTTT,CASSEEGQGITEAFF
TRBJ2-1,.,TRBV5-1,TGCGCCAGCACCAGCGGGTGGGCGGAGGTAGATGAGCAGTTCTTC,CASTSGWAEVDEQFF